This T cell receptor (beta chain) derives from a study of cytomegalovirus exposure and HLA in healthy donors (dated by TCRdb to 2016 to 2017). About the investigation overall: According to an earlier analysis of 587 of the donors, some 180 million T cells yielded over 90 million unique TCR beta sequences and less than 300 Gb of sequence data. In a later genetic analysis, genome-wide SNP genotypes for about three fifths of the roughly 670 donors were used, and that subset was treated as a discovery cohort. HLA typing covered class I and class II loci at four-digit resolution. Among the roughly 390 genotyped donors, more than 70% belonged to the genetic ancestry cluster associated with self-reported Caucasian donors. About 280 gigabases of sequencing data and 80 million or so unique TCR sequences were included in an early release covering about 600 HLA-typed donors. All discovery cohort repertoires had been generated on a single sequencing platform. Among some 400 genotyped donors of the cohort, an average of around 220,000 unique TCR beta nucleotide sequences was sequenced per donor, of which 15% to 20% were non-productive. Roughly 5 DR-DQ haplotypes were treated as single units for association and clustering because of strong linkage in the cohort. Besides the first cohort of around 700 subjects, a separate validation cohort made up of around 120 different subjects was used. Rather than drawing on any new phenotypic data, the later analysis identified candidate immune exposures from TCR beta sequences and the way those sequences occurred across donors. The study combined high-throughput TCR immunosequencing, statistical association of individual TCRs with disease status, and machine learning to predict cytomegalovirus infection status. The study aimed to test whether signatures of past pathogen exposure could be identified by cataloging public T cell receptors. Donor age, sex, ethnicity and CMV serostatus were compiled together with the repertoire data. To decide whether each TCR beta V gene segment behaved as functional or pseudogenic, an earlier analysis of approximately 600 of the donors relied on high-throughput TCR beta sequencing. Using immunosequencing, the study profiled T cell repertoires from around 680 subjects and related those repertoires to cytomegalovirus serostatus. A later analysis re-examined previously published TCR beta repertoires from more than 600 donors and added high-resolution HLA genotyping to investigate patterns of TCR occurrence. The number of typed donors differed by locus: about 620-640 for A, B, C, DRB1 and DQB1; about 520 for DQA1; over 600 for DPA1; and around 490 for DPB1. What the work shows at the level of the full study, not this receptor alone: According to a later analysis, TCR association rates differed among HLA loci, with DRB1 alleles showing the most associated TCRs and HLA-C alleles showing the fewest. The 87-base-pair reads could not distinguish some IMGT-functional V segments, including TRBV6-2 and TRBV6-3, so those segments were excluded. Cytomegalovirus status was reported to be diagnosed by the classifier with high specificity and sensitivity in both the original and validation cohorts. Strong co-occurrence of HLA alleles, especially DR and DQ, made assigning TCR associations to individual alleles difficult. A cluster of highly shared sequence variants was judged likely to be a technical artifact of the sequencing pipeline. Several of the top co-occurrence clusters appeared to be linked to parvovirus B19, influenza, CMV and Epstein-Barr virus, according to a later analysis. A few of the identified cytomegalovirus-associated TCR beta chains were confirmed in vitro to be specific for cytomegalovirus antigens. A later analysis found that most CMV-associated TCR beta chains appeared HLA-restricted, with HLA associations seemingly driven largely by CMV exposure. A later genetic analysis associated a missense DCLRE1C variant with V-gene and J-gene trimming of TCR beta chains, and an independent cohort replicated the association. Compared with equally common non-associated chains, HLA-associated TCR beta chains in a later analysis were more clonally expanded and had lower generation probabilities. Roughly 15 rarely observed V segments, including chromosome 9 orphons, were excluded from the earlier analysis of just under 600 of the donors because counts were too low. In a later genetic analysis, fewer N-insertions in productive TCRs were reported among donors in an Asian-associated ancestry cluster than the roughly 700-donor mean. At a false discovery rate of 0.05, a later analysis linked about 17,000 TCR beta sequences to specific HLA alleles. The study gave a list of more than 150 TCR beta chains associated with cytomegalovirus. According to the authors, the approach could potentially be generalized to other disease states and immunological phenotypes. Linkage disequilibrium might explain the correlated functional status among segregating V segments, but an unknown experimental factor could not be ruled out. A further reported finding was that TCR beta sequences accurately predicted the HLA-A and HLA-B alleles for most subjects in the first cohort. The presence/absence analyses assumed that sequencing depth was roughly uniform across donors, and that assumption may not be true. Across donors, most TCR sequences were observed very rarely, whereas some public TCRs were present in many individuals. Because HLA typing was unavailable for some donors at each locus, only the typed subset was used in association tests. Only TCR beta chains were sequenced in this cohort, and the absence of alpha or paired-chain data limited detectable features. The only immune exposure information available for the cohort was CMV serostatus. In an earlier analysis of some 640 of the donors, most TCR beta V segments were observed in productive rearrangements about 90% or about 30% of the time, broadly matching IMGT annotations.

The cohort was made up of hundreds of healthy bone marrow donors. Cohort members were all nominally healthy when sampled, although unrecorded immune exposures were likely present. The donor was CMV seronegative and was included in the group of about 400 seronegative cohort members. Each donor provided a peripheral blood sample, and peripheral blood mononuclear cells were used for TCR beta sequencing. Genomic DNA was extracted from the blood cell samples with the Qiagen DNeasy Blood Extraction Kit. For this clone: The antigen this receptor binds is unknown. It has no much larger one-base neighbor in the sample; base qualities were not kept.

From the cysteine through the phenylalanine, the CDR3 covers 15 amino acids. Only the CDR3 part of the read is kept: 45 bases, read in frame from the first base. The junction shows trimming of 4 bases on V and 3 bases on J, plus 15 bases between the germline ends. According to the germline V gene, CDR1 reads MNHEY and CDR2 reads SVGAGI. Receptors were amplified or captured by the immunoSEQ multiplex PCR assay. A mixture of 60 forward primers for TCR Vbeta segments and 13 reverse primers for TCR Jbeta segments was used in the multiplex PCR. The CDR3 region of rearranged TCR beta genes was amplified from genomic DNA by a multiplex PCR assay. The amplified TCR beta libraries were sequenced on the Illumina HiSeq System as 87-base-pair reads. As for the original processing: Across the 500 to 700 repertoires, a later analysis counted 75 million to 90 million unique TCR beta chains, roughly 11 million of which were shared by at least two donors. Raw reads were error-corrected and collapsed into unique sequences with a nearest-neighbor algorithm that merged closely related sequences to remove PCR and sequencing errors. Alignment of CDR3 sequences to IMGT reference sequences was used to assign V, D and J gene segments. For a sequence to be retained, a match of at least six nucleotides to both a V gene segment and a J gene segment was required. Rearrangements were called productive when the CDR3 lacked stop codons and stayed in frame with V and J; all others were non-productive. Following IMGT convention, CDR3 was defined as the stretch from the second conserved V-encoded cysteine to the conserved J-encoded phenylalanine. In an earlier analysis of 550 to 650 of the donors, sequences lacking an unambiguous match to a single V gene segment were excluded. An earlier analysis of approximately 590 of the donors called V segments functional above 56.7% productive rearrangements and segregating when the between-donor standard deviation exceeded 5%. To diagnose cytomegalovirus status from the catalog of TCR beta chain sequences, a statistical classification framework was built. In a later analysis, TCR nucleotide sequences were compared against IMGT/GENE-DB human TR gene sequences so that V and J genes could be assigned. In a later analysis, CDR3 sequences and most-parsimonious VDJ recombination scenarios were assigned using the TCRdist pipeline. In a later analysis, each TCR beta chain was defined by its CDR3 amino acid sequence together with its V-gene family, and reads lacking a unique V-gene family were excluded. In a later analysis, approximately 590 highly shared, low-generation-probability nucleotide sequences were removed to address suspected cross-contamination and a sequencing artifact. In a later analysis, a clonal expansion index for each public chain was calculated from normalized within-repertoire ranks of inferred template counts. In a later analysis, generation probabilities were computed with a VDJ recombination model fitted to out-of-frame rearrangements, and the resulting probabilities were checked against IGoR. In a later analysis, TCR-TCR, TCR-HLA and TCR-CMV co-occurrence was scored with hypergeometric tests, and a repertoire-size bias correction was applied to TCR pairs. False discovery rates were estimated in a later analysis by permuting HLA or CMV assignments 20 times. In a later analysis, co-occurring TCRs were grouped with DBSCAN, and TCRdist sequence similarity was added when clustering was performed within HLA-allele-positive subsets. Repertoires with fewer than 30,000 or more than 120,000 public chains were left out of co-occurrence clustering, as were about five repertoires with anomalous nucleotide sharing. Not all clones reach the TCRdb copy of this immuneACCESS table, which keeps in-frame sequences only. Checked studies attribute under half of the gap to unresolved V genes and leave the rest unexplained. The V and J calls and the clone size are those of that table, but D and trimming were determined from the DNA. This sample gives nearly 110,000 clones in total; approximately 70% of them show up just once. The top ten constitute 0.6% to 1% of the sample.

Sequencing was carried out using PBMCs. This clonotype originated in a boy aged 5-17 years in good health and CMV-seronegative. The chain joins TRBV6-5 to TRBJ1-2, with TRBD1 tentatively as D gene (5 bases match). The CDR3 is CASSWGVLEDYGYTF. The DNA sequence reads TGTGCCAGCAGTTGGGGCGTACTTGAAGACTATGGCTACACCTTC.